The source of this T cell receptor beta chain is a study of blood T cell repertoires in COVID-19. At the level of the study: The origin of the acute and convalescent COVID-19 samples was the United States, Italy and Spain. The analysed material was cDNA or gDNA that came from T cells, B-cell-depleted T cells, or PBMCs.

This clone has a single count. During active infection, Seattle patients enrolled and were then monitored through disease. The assay was immunoSEQ multiplex PCR, and TCRdb's table has in-frame clones only and misses some. The table includes approximately 89,000 clones, about 77% detected once. Per germline, CDR1 SNHLY and CDR2 FYNNEI. V was cut by 3 bases and J by 6 bases, with 18 bases left in between. The CDR3 is 16 amino acids. Sequencing used peripheral blood. V usage is TRBV2 and J usage is TRBJ2-4, with D maybe TRBD1 (6 bases). This clonotype originated in a man in his 70s with COVID-19, enrolled during active disease. CDR3 coding DNA: TGTGCCAGCAGTGATCTCGGACAGAGGGCAGGAAACATTCAGTACTTC. This translates into CASSDLGQRAGNIQYF. Supplemented by reference TRBV2 and TRBJ2-4, the full variable domain reads EPEVTQTPSHQVTQMGQEVILRCVPISNHLYFYWYRQILGQKVEFLVSFYNNEISEKSEIFDDQFSVERPDGSNFTLKIRSTKLEDSAMYFCASSDLGQRAGNIQYFGAGTRLSVL.